Presented here are 10 T cell receptor beta chains from one specimen sequenced in a study of CD8 T cells in Susac syndrome. RNA amounts of about 0.5 to 1 ug underwent reverse transcription with random hexamers. MiXCR, run by TCRdb on the immunoSEQ multiplex PCR reads, gives a single entry per CDR3 protein. The sample consists of about 250,000 distinct CDR3 sequences, around 93% of them appearing once. Sequenced input: CD4+ T cells from PBMCs. The receptors were gathered from a human donor with multiple sclerosis.

This chain joins TRBV30 and TRBJ2-5, with TRBD1 identical over 9 bases. With V trimmed by 5 bases and J by 4 bases, 5 bases remained unmatched. Germline CDR1 reads GTSNPN; CDR2 reads SVGIG (reference sequence). The CDR3 extends over 13 amino acids. The CDR3 sequence is CAWGGTGTETQYF. CDR3 DNA sequence: TGTGCCTGGGGCGGGACAGGGACAGAGACCCAGTACTTC.

The CDR3 bases are TGTGCTAGTGGATCGGGCACTTACACAGATACGCAGTATTTT. Translating it yields CASGSGTYTDTQYF. The V gene is TRBV12-5, the J gene TRBJ2-3; no definite D call. Germline V gene data show CDR1 as LGHNT and CDR2 as FRNRAP. Trimming removed 6 bases at V and 2 bases at J, with 12 bases between. This CDR3 is 14 amino acids long.

In this sample, this clonotype turned up once. In DNA, the CDR3 is TGTGCCAGCAGCTTGCCAGAAAGCTATGGCTACACCTTC. Its protein product is CASSLPESYGYTF. The gene calls are TRBV5-4 and TRBJ1-2; D remains ambiguous. The V end was cut by 1 base, the J end by 4 bases, with 8 bases between. Germline CDR1 is SGHNT and CDR2 is YYREEE (reference sequence). CDR3 size: 13 residues. Full variable domain (rest looked up from reference TRBV5-4 and TRBJ1-2): ETGVTQSPTHLIKTRGQQVTLRCSSQSGHNTVSWYQQALGQGPQFIFQYYREEENGRGNFPPRFSGLQFPNYSSELNVNALELDDSALYLCASSLPESYGYTFGSGTRLTVV.

The genes are TRBV7-3 and TRBJ2-6, with 7 bases matching TRBD2. Looked up from germline, CDR1 is SGHTA and CDR2 is FQGTGA. J was trimmed by 4 bases and V by 5 bases; bases with no gene match: 5. The CDR3 spans 15 residues. In nucleotides, the CDR3 is TGTGCCAGCAGCGGGAAGCGGGGCGGGGCCAACGTCCTGACTTTC. As protein: CASSGKRGGANVLTF.

V gene TRBV6-5 combines with J gene TRBJ2-3; D remains ambiguous. Deletions cut 6 bases from V and 2 bases from J, with 12 bases between. Germline assignment: CDR1 MNHEY and CDR2 SVGAGI. This CDR3 is built from 14 residues. The CDR3 DNA reads as TGTGCCAGCAGCCTCGGCCCTCCCACAGATACGCAGTATTTT. It yields the protein CASSLGPPTDTQYF.

This rearrangement joins TRBV20-1 to TRBJ2-5; TRBD1 aligns across 10 bases. Looked up from germline, CDR1 is DFQATT and CDR2 is SNEGSKA (reference sequence). Trimming cost V 5 bases and J 2 bases; bases outside gene matches: 8. The CDR3 totals 15 residues. CDR3 nucleotide sequence: TGCAGTGCTCCGGTTCGGGGACAGGGGCAAGAGACCCAGTACTTC. This sequence encodes CSAPVRGQGQETQYF.

The chain is built from TRBV5-5 and TRBJ2-1, with no clear D. Trimming removed 3 bases at V and 5 bases at J, with 9 bases between. The CDR3 covers 13 residues. Germline values: CDR1 SGHKS, CDR2 YYEKEE (reference sequence). The CDR3 is CASSSLSNNEQFF. The CDR3 nucleotides read TGTGCCAGCAGCTCACTTAGTAACAATGAGCAGTTCTTC.

This chain uses TRBV29-1 with TRBJ2-2; possibly TRBD2 for D (5 bases). V was shortened by 7 bases and J by 4 bases, with 16 bases between the two germline ends. CDR1 and CDR2 from the germline V gene are SQVTM and ANQGSEA. The CDR3 has 14 residues. CDR3 nucleotide sequence: TGCAGCGGGCAGACCGATCGGGGCACCGGGGAGCTGTTTTTT. Protein: CSGQTDRGTGELFF.

The chain couples TRBV20-1 to TRBJ1-1, with D uncertain. The V gene lost 3 bases and the J gene lost 7 bases, with 15 bases spanning the gap. Germline V lookup: CDR1 DFQATT, CDR2 SNEGSKA (reference sequence). This CDR3 has 13 residues. CDR3 DNA: TGCAGTGCTAGGGGTTCAGGCGTTGGTGAAGCTTTCTTT. This gives the protein CSARGSGVGEAFF.

The gene calls are TRBV7-9 and TRBJ2-3, with 9 nucleotides matching TRBD2. V lost 5 bases, J lost 1 base, and 7 bases stayed unmatched. Per germline, CDR1 SEHNR and CDR2 FQNEAQ (reference sequence). This CDR3 has 16 amino acids. CDR3 sequence reads: CASSQARTSGTDTQYF. DNA for the CDR3: TGTGCCAGCAGCCAAGCCAGGACTAGCGGCACAGATACGCAGTATTTT. Using reference TRBV7-9 and TRBJ2-3 for the parts outside the CDR3, the full variable domain is DTGVSQNPRHKITKRGQNVTFRCDPISEHNRLYWYRQTLGQGPEFLTYFQNEAQLEKSRLLSDRFSAERPKGSFSTLEIQRTEQGDSAMYLCASSQARTSGTDTQYFGPGTRLTVL.